One and the same sample provided the 19 T cell receptor beta chains below, sequenced in a study of CD8+CD57+ T cells in acquired aplastic anemia. By flow cytometry, patients selected for sequencing had shown an expansion of CD8+CD57+ cells. Genomic DNA, the template, was used for profiling of the TCR beta VDJ and CDR3. TCRdb itself ran the reads through MiXCR, one entry per CDR3 protein. The sample carries 120,000 or so distinct CDR3 sequences, nearly 40% recorded once. Sample: sorted CD4+, CD8+, or CD8+CD57+ T cells (not recorded which) from PBMCs. The receptors stem from a human donor with aplastic anemia.

This clonotype was found many times. The chain employs TRBV20-1 and TRBJ2-7; D is possibly TRBD2 (6 bases). Trimming pared 0 bases from V and 13 bases from J, leaving 34 bases between. Germline values: CDR1 DFQATT, CDR2 SNEGSKA (reference sequence). This CDR3 comprises 18 residues. The CDR3 DNA reads TGCAGTGCTAGAGATTTTGGAGAATCTAGTGTACCGGGACTGAAGAGCTACTTC. This encodes CSARDFGESSVPGLKSYF.

The chain is built from TRBV20-1 and TRBJ2-1; D unclear. Looked up from germline, CDR1 is DFQATT and CDR2 is SNEGSKA (reference sequence). Trimming took off 4 bases at V and 3 bases at J, with 10 bases between the two ends. The CDR3 consists of 13 residues. CDR3 DNA sequence: TGCAGTGCTAAAAAGACTGTCTACAATGAGCAGTTCTTC. Its translation: CSAKKTVYNEQFF.

This sequence joins TRBV10-1 and TRBJ1-1; 11 bases match TRBD1. J gave up 4 bases and V 5 bases, and 3 bases lay outside the gene matches. The germline gives CDR1 WNHNN, CDR2 SYGVQD (reference sequence). There are 14 residues in the CDR3. Written as DNA, the CDR3 is TGCGCCAGCAGTCGGACAGGGGGCGTCACTGAAGCTTTCTTT. It encodes CASSRTGGVTEAFF.

This clonotype occurred many times. The chain couples TRBV29-1 to TRBJ1-2; possibly TRBD1 for D (5 bases). Trimming took 4 bases from V and 4 from J, leaving 10 bases between them. This CDR3 is 12 amino acids long. Per the germline V gene, CDR1 is SQVTM and CDR2 is ANQGSEA. The CDR3 spells CSVGKGVYGYTF. The DNA for the CDR3 is TGCAGCGTTGGGAAAGGGGTCTATGGCTACACCTTC.

The rearrangement uses TRBV25-1 and TRBJ1-5; TRBD1 matches 7 bases. From germline, CDR1 is MGHDK and CDR2 SYGVNS. The trim removed 4 bases at V and 3 bases at J, leaving 3 bases unmatched. This CDR3 region has 14 residues. The CDR3 nucleotides read TGTGCCAGCAGTGCCGACAGGGTCAATCAGCCCCAGCATTTT. As protein: CASSADRVNQPQHF.

This clonotype was seen many times. The J gene is TRBJ1-3, the V gene TRBV15, with D tentatively TRBD1 (5 bases). The CDR3 extends over 15 amino acids. Germline CDR1 reads LNHNV; CDR2 reads YYDKDF (reference sequence). V was shortened by 4 bases and J by 0 bases, with 10 bases between the two germline ends. CDR3 amino acids: CATSMEGYSGNTIYF. CDR3 DNA sequence: TGTGCCACCAGCATGGAGGGGTACTCTGGAAACACCATATATTTT. The complete variable domain, with remaining parts taken from reference TRBV15 and TRBJ1-3, reads DAMVIQNPRYQVTQFGKPVTLSCSQTLNHNVMYWYQQKSSQAPKLLFHYYDKDFNNEADTPDNFQSRRPNTSFCFLDIRSPGLGDTAMYLCATSMEGYSGNTIYFGEGSWLTVV.

This chain connects TRBV2 to TRBJ1-6; D perhaps matches TRBD1 (5 bases). Trimming took 5 bases from V and 9 from J, leaving 17 bases between them. This CDR3 spans 15 amino acids. The V gene's germline CDR1 is SNHLY and CDR2 FYNNEI. As DNA, the CDR3 is TGTGCCAGCAGTAGCGGGGGGACGGGCAGTTCACCCCTCCACTTT. This codes for CASSSGGTGSSPLHF.

This clonotype was seen ten or more times. The chain is built from TRBV19 and TRBJ1-1, with TRBD1 as a possible D gene (5 bases). Trimming stripped 5 bases from V and 5 bases from J, with 18 bases between. Per germline, CDR1 LNHDA and CDR2 SQIVND (reference sequence). The CDR3 is made up of 15 amino acids. The CDR3 region is CASSPPGLRQTEAFF. CDR3 in DNA: TGTGCCAGTAGTCCTCCGGGACTCAGGCAGACTGAAGCTTTCTTT.

The rearrangement links TRBV7-9 to TRBJ1-2; D ambiguous. V lost 3 bases to trimming and J lost 4 bases, with 12 bases between them. This CDR3 contains 14 residues. Germline values: CDR1 SEHNR, CDR2 FQNEAQ (reference sequence). The CDR3 loop reads CASSFVSSSYGYTF. CDR3 DNA sequence: TGTGCCAGCAGCTTCGTGTCCTCCTCCTATGGCTACACCTTC.

CDR3 protein: CASSVTRGANYGYTF. Written as DNA, the CDR3 is TGTGCCAGCAGTGTAACGCGAGGGGCTAACTATGGCTACACCTTC. J is TRBJ1-2 and V is TRBV2, with D perhaps matching TRBD1 (5 bases). Germline assignment: CDR1 SNHLY and CDR2 FYNNEI. The ends were cut back, 4 bases at V and 0 bases at J, with 12 bases in the middle. The CDR3 covers 15 residues.

The chain uses TRBV7-9 and TRBJ1-2; a possible D gene is TRBD1 (6 bases). Trimming left V 1 base short and J 4 bases short, with 19 bases between. The CDR3 runs 17 residues. Looked up from germline, CDR1 is SEHNR and CDR2 is FQNEAQ (reference sequence). The CDR3 is CASSLEPGGQTIYGYTF. The CDR3 nucleotides are TGTGCCAGCAGCTTAGAACCCGGGGGCCAGACCATCTATGGCTACACCTTC.

This clonotype has only one observation. The chain employs TRBV7-2 and TRBJ2-7; a possible D gene is TRBD2 (5 bases). Trimming took 1 base from V and 2 from J, leaving 9 bases between them. There are 14 residues in the CDR3. CDR1 SGHTA and CDR2 FQGNSA come from the germline V gene. This CDR3 reads CASSLEAVAYEQYF. The CDR3 DNA follows: TGTGCCAGCAGCTTAGAAGCGGTGGCCTACGAGCAGTACTTC.

The genes are TRBV20-1 and TRBJ2-1, with TRBD2 matching 7 bases. The CDR3 contains 13 residues. Trimming cost V 0 bases and J 9 bases; bases outside gene matches: 5. Germline V gene data show CDR1 as DFQATT and CDR2 as SNEGSKA (reference sequence). The CDR3 DNA is TGCAGTGCTAGAGAAGGACTAGGAATTGAGCAGTTCTTC. Its translation: CSAREGLGIEQFF.

The gene calls are TRBV10-3 and TRBJ1-1; D gene unclear. Trimming pared 2 bases from V and 6 bases from J, leaving 13 bases between. The CDR3 loop spans 14 amino acids. Looked up from germline, CDR1 is ENHRY and CDR2 is SYGVKD. The CDR3 DNA sequence: TGTGCCATCAGTGAGCCAGCGCCCCGTCCTGAAGCTTTCTTT. This sequence encodes CAISEPAPRPEAFF.

The chain links TRBV5-1 to TRBJ1-2; a weak D match, TRBD1 (6 bases). Germline V gene lookup returns CDR1 SGHRS and CDR2 YFSETQ. V was cut by 4 bases and J by 1 base, with 11 bases left in between. The CDR3 totals 14 residues. The CDR3 sequence is CASSGGSHNYGYTF. CDR3 DNA: TGCGCCAGCAGCGGGGGCAGCCATAACTATGGCTACACCTTC.

The chain employs TRBV11-3 and TRBJ1-1; possible D gene TRBD1, 5 bases. The germline gives CDR1 SGHNT, CDR2 YENEEA. Trimming stripped 5 bases from V and 2 bases from J, with 12 bases between. This CDR3 spans 14 amino acids. The CDR3 protein is CASSVTGGNTEAFF. In DNA, the CDR3 is TGTGCCAGCAGCGTAACGGGGGGAAACACTGAAGCTTTCTTT.

This sequence joins TRBV19 and TRBJ2-2; 8 bases map to TRBD1. The germline CDR1 and CDR2 sequences are LNHDA and SQIVND (reference sequence). V gave up 10 bases and J gave up 0 bases; unmatched junction bases: 4. This CDR3 has 14 residues. CDR3 amino acids: CATMDRANTGELFF. The CDR3 region has the DNA TGTGCCACCATGGACAGGGCGAACACCGGGGAGCTGTTTTTT.

This clonotype appeared once. This chain uses TRBV9 with TRBJ2-5, with 10 nucleotides matching TRBD2. The CDR3 runs 17 residues. The V gene's germline CDR1 is SGDLS and CDR2 YYNGEE. V trimming: 0 bases; J trimming: 4 bases; junction bases outside the gene matches: 9. CDR3 coding DNA: TGTGCCAGCAGCGTAGTGGATAGCGGGGGGTTCCCAGAGACCCAGTACTTC. It specifies CASSVVDSGGFPETQYF. Supplemented by reference TRBV9 and TRBJ2-5, the full variable domain reads DSGVTQTPKHLITATGQRVTLRCSPRSGDLSVYWYQQSLDQGLQFLIQYYNGEERAKGNILERFSAQQFPDLHSELNLSSLELGDSALYFCASSVVDSGGFPETQYFGPGTRLLVL.

In this sample, this clonotype turned up many times. This chain joins TRBV6-1 and TRBJ1-1, with TRBD1 matching 7 bases. This CDR3 comprises 14 residues. Germline V gene sequence: CDR1 MNHNS, CDR2 SASEGT. The V segment lost 5 bases and the J segment 5 bases; nucleotides outside the gene matches: 8. CDR3 sequence (DNA): TGTGCCAGCAGTCCACAGGGGAGGGGGACTGAAGCTTTCTTT. Protein product: CASSPQGRGTEAFF.